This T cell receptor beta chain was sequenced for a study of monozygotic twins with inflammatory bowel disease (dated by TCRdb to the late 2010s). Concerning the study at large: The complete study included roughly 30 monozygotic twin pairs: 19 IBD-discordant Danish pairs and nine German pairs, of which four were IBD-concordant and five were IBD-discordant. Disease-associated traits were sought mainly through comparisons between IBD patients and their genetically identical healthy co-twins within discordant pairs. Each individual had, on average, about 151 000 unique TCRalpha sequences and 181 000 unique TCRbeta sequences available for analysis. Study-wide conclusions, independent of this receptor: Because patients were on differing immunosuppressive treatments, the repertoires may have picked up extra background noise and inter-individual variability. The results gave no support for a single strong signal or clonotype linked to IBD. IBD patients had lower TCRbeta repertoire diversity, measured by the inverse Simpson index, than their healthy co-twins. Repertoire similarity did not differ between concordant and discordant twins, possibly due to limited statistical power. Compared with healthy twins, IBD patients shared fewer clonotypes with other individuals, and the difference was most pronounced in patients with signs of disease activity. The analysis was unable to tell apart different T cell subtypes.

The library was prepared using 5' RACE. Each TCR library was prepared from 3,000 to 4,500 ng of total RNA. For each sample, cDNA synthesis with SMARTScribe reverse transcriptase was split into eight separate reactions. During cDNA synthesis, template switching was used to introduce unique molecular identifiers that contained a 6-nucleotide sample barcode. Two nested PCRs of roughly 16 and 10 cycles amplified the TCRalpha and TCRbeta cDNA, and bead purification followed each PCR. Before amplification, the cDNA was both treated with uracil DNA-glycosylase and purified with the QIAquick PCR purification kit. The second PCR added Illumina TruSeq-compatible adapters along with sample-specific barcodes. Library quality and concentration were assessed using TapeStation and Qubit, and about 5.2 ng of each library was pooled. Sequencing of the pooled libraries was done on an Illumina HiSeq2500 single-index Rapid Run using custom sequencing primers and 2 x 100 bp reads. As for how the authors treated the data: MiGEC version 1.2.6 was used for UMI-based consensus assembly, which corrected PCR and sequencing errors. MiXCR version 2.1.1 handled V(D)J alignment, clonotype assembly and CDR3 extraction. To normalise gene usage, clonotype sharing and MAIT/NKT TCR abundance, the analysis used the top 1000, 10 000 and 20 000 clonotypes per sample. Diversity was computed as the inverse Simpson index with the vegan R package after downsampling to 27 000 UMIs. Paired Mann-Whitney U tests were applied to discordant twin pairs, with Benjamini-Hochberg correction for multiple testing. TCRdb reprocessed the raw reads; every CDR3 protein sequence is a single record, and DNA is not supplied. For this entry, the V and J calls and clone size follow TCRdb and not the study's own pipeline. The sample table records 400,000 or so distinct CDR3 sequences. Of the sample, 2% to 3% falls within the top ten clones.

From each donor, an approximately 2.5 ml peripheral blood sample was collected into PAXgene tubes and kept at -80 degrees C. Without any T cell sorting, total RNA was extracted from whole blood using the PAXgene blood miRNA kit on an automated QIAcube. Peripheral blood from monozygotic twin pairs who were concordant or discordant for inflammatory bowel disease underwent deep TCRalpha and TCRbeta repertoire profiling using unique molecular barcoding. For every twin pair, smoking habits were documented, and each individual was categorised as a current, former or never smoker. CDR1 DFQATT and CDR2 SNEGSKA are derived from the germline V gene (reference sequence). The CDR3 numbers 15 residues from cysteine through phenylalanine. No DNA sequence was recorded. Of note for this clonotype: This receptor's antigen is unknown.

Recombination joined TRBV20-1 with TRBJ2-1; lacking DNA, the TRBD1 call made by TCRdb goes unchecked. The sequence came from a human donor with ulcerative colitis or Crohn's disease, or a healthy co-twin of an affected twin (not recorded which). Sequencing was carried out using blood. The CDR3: CSAPQQGAIHNEQFF.